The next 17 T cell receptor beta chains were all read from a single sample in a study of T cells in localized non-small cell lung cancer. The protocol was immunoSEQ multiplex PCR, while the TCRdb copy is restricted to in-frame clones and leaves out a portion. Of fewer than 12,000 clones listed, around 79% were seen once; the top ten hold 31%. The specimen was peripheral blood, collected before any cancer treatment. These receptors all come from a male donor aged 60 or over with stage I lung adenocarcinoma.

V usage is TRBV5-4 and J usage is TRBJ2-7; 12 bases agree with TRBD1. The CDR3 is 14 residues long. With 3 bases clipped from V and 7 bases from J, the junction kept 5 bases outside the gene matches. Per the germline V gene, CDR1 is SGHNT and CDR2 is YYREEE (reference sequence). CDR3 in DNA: TGTGCCAGCAGCTGGGGACAGGGGGCGAGAGAGCAGTACTTC. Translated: CASSWGQGAREQYF. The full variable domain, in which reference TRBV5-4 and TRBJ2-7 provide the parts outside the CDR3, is ETGVTQSPTHLIKTRGQQVTLRCSSQSGHNTVSWYQQALGQGPQFIFQYYREEENGRGNFPPRFSGLQFPNYSSELNVNALELDDSALYLCASSWGQGAREQYFGPGTRLTVT.

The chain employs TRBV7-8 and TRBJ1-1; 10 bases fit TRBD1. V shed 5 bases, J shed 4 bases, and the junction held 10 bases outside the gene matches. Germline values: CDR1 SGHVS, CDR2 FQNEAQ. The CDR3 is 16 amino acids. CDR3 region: CASSQTPGQGSTEAFF. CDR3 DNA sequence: TGTGCCAGCAGCCAGACGCCGGGACAGGGGAGCACTGAAGCTTTCTTT. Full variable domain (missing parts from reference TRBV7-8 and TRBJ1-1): GAGVSQSPRYKVAKRGQDVALRCDPISGHVSLFWYQQALGQGPEFLTYFQNEAQLDKSGLPSDRFFAERPEGSVSTLKIQRTQQEDSAVYLCASSQTPGQGSTEAFFGQGTRLTVV.

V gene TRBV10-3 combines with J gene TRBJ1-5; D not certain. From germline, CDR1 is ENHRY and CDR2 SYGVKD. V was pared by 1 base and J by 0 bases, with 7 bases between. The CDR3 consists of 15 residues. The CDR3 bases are TGTGCCATCAGTGAGTTTAATGATAGCAATCAGCCCCAGCATTTT. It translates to CAISEFNDSNQPQHF.

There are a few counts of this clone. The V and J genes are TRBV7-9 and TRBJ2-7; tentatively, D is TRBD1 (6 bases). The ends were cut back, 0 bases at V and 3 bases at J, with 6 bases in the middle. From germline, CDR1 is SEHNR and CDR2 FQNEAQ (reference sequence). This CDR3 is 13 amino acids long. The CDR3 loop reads CASSLAQGYEQYF. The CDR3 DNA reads TGTGCCAGCAGCTTAGCACAGGGCTACGAGCAGTACTTC.

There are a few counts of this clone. CDR3 sequence (DNA): TGTGCCAGCAGTTTAGGAAGCAATCAGCCCCAGCATTTT. Protein: CASSLGSNQPQHF. The chain links TRBV28 to TRBJ1-5; no definite D call. The germline V gene has CDR1 MDHEN and CDR2 SYDVKM. This CDR3 contains 13 residues. With 2 bases removed from V and 1 base from J, the gap between germline ends came to 3 bases.

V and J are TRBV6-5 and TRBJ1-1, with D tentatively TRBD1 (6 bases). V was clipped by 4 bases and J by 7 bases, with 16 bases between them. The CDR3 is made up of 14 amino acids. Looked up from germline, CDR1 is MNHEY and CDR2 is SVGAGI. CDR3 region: CASSFKGGTGEAFF. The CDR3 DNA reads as TGTGCCAGCAGTTTCAAGGGGGGAACCGGTGAAGCTTTCTTT.

In DNA, the CDR3 is TGTGCCAGCAGCTTTAGTACGGCGGCCCACAATGAGCAGTTCTTC. Protein: CASSFSTAAHNEQFF. V is TRBV11-3 and J is TRBJ2-1, with D unclear. The CDR3 extends over 15 amino acids. Germline loops: CDR1 SGHNT, CDR2 YENEEA. Trimming stripped 3 bases from V and 5 bases from J, with 14 bases between.

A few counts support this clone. In nucleotides, the CDR3 is TGTGCCACCGGTGGACAGAACTTTAACACTGAAGCTTTCTTT. It codes for CATGGQNFNTEAFF. The V and J genes are TRBV15 and TRBJ1-1, with TRBD1 as a possible D gene (6 bases). Germline CDR1 LNHNV, CDR2 YYDKDF (reference sequence). This CDR3 is 14 amino acids long. The germline V and J ends were trimmed by 8 bases and 2 bases, with 15 bases remaining between them.

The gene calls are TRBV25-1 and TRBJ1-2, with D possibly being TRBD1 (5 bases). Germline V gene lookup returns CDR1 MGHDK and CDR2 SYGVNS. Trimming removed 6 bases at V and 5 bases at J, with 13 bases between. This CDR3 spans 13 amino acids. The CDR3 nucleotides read TGTGCCAGCAGATCACCAAGGGGATATGGCTACACCTTC. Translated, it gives CASRSPRGYGYTF.

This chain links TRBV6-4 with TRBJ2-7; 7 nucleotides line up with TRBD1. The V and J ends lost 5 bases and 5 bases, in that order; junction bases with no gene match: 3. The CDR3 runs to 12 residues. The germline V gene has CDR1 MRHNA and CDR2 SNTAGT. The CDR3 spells CASSKTGDEQYF. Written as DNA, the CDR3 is TGTGCCAGCAGTAAAACAGGGGACGAGCAGTACTTC.

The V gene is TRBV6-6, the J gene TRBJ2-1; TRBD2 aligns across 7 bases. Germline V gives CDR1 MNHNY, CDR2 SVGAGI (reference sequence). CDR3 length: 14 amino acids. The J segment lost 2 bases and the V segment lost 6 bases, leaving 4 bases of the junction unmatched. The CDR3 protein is CASRTGTTYNEQFF. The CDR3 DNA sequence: TGTGCCAGCAGAACCGGGACTACCTACAATGAGCAGTTCTTC.

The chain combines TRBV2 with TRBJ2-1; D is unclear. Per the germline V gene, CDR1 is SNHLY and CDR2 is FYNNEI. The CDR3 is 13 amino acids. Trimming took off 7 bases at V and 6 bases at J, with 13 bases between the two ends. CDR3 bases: TGTGCCAGCACCCCTGGGCGAGGCAATGAGCAGTTCTTC. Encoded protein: CASTPGRGNEQFF.

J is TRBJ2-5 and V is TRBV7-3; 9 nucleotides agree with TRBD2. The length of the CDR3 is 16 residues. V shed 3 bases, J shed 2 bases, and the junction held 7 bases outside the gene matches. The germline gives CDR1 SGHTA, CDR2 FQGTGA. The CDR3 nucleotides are TGTGCCAGCAGCTTGCGCGGGGGGGACTTACAAGAGACCCAGTACTTC. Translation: CASSLRGGDLQETQYF.

The CDR3 nucleotides are TGTGCCAGCAGTTTCGGGGGCCAAGAGACCCAGTACTTC. The encoded protein is CASSFGGQETQYF. The chain uses TRBV19 and TRBJ2-5, with a possible D match to TRBD2 (6 bases). Germline CDR1 and CDR2: LNHDA and SQIVND (reference sequence). This CDR3 region has 13 residues. V lost 9 bases to trimming and J lost 1 base, with 12 bases between them.

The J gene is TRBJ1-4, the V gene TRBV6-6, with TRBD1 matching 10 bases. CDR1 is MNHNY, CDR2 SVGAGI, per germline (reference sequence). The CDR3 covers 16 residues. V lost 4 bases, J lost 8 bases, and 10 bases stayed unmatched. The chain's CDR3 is CASSSRSRTGGEKLFF. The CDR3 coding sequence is TGTGCCAGCAGTTCTCGGAGCCGGACAGGGGGAGAAAAACTGTTTTTT.

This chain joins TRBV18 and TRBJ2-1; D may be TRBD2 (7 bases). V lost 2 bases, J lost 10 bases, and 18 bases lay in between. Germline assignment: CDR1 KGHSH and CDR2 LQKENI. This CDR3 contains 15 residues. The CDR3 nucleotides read TGTGCCAGCTCACCAGAAACCGGGGGGCGTCCGGAGCAGTTCTTC. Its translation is CASSPETGGRPEQFF.

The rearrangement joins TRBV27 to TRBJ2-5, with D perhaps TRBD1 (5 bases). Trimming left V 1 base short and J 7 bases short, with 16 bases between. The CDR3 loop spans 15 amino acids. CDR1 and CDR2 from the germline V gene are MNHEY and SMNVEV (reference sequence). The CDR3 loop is CASSLLYGSQGTQYF. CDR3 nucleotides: TGTGCCAGCAGTTTATTGTACGGCTCTCAGGGGACCCAGTACTTC.